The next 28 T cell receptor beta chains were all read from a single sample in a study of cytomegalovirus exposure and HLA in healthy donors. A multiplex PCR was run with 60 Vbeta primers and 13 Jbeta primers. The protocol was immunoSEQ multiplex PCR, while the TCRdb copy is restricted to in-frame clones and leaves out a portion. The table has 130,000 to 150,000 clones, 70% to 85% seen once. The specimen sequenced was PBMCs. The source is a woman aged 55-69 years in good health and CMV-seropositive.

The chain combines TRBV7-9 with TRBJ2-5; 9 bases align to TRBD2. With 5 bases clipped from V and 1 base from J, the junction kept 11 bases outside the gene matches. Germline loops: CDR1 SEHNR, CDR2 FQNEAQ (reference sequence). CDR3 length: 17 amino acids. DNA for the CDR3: TGTGCCAGCAGCGCACTCCCATTAGCGGGGGCCCAAGAGACCCAGTACTTC. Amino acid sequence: CASSALPLAGAQETQYF. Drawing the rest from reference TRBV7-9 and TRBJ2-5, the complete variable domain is DTGVSQNPRHKITKRGQNVTFRCDPISEHNRLYWYRQTLGQGPEFLTYFQNEAQLEKSRLLSDRFSAERPKGSFSTLEIQRTEQGDSAMYLCASSALPLAGAQETQYFGPGTRLLVL.

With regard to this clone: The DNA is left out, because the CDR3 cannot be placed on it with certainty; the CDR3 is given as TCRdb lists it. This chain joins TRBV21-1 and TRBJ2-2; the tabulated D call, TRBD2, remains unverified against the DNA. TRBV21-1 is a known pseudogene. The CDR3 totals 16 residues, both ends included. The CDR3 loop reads CASSKVGGGNTGELFF.

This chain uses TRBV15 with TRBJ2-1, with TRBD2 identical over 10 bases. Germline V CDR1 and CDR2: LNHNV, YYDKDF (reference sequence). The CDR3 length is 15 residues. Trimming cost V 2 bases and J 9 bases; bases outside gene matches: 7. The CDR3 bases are TGTGCCACCAGCAGACAGAGCGGGAGGGTTGGTGAGCAGTTCTTC. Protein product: CATSRQSGRVGEQFF. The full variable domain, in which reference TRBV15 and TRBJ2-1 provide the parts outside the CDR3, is DAMVIQNPRYQVTQFGKPVTLSCSQTLNHNVMYWYQQKSSQAPKLLFHYYDKDFNNEADTPDNFQSRRPNTSFCFLDIRSPGLGDTAMYLCATSRQSGRVGEQFFGPGTRLTVL.

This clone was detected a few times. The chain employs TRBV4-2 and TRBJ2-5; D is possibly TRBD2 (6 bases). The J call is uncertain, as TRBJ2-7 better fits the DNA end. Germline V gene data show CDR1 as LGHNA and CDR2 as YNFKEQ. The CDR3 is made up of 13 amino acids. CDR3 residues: CASSLGRNYEQYF. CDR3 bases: TGTGCCAGCAGCCTTGGGAGGAATTACGAGCAGTACTTC.

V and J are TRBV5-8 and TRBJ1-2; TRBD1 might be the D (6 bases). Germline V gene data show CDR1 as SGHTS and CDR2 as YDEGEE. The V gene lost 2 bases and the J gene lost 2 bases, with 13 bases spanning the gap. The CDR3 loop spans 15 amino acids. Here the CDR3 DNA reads TGTGCCAGCAGCTTAGGACAGCGATTAAACTATGGCTACACCTTC. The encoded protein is CASSLGQRLNYGYTF.

The CDR3 coding sequence is TGCGCCAGCAGGGGCCCTAACTATGGCTACACCTTC. It yields the protein CASRGPNYGYTF. The V gene is TRBV4-1, the J gene TRBJ1-2; D unresolved. CDR3 size: 12 residues. V was clipped by 6 bases and J by 0 bases, with 5 bases between them. CDR1 and CDR2 (germline): MGHRA, YSYEKL.

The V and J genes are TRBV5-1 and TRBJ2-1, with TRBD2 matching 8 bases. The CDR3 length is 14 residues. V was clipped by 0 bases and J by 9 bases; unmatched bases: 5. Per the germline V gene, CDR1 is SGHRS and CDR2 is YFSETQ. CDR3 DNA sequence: TGCGCCAGCAGCTTGGAACTAGCGGAGGGTGAGCAGTTCTTC. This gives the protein CASSLELAEGEQFF.

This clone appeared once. CDR3 DNA: TGCGCCAGCAATTTGGCGGGAGGTACAGATACGCAGTATTTT. Translated: CASNLAGGTDTQYF. The V and J genes are TRBV5-1 and TRBJ2-3; 8 bases line up with TRBD2. The CDR3 is 14 residues long. V shed 6 bases, J shed 3 bases, and the junction held 6 bases outside the gene matches. Looked up from germline, CDR1 is SGHRS and CDR2 is YFSETQ.

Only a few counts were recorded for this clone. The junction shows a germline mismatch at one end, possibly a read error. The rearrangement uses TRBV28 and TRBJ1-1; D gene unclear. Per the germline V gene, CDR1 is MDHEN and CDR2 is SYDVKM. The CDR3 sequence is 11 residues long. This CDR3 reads CASSPGTTHVF. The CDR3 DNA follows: TGTGCCAGCAGTCCCGGCACTACCCACGTCTTT. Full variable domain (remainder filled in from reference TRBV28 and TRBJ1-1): DVKVTQSSRYLVKRTGEKVFLECVQDMDHENMFWYRQDPGLGLRLIYFSYDVKMKEKGDIPEGYSVSREKKERFSLILESASTNQTSMYLCASSPGTTHVFGQGTRLTVV.

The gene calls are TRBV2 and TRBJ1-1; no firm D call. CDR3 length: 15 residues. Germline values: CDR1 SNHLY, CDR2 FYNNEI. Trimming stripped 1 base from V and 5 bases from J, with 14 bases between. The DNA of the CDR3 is TGTGCCAGCAGTGAAGATCAGGTATCGCGAACTGAAGCTTTCTTT. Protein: CASSEDQVSRTEAFF. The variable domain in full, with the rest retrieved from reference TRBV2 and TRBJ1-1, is EPEVTQTPSHQVTQMGQEVILRCVPISNHLYFYWYRQILGQKVEFLVSFYNNEISEKSEIFDDQFSVERPDGSNFTLKIRSTKLEDSAMYFCASSEDQVSRTEAFFGQGTRLTVV.

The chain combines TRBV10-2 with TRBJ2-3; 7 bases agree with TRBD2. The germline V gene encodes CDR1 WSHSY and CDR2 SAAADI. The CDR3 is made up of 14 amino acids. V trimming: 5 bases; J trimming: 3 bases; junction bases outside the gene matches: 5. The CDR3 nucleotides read TGCGCCAGCAGTCGTAGCGGGCGAACAGATACGCAGTATTTT. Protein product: CASSRSGRTDTQYF.

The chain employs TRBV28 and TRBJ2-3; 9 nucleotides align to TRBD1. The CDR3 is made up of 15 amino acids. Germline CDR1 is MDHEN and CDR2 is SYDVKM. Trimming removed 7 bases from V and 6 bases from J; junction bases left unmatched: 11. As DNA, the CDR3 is TGTGCCAGCACCCCACAGGGGGCGGTTGGGGATACGCAGTATTTT. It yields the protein CASTPQGAVGDTQYF.

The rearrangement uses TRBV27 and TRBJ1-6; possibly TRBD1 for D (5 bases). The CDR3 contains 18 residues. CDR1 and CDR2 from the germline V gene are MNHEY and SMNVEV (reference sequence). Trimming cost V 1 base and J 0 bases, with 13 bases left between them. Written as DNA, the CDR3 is TGTGCCAGCAGTTTATTCGCCCACAGGAGCTCCTATAATTCACCCCTCCACTTT. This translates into CASSLFAHRSSYNSPLHF.

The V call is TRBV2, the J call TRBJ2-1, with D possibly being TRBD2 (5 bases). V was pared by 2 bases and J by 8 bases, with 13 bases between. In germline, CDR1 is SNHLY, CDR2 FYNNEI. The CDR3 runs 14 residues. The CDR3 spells CASSEMGPRDEQFF. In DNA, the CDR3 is TGTGCCAGCAGTGAAATGGGCCCGAGGGATGAGCAGTTCTTC.

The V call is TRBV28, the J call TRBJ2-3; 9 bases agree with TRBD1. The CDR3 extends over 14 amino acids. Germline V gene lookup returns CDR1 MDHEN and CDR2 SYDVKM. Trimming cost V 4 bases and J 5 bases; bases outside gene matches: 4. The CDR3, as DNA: TGTGCCAGCAGTTACGGGACAGGGCTAGATACGCAGTATTTT. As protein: CASSYGTGLDTQYF.

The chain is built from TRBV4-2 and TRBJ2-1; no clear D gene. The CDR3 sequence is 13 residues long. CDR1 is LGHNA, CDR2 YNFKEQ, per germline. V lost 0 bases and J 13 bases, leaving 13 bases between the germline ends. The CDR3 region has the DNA TGTGCCAGCAGCCAAGAAGGTCAGTTTAGCCAGTTCTTC. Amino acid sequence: CASSQEGQFSQFF.

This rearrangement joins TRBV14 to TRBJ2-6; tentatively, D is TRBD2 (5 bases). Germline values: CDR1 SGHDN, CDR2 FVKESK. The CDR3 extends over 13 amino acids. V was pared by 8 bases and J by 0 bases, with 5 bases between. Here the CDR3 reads CASRGSGANVLTF. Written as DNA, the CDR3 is TGTGCCAGCCGGGGCTCTGGGGCCAACGTCCTGACTTTC.

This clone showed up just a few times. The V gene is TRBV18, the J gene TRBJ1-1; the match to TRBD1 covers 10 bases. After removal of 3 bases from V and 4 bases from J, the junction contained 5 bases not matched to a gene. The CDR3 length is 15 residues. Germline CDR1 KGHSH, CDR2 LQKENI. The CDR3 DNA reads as TGTGCCAGCTCACCTGGGACAGGGGTAGCCACTGAAGCTTTCTTT. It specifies CASSPGTGVATEAFF.

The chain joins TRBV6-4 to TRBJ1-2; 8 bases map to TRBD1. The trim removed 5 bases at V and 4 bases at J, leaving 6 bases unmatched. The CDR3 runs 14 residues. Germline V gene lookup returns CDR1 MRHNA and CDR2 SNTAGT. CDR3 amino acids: CASSLQGVGYGYTF. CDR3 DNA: TGTGCCAGCAGTCTACAGGGGGTCGGCTATGGCTACACCTTC.

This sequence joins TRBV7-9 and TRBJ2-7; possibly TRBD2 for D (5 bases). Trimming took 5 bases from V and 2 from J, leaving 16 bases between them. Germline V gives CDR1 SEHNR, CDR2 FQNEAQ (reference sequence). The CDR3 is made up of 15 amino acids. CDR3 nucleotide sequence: TGTGCCAGCAGCCACCTGGACCGGGATGCCTACGAGCAGTACTTC. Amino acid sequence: CASSHLDRDAYEQYF.

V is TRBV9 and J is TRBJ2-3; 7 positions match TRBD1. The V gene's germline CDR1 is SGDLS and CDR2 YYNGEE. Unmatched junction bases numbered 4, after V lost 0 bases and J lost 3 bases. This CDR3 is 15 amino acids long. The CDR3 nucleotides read TGTGCCAGCAGCGTAGCAGGGGGTTGGACAGATACGCAGTATTTT. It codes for CASSVAGGWTDTQYF. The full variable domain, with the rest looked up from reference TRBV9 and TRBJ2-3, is DSGVTQTPKHLITATGQRVTLRCSPRSGDLSVYWYQQSLDQGLQFLIQYYNGEERAKGNILERFSAQQFPDLHSELNLSSLELGDSALYFCASSVAGGWTDTQYFGPGTRLTVL.

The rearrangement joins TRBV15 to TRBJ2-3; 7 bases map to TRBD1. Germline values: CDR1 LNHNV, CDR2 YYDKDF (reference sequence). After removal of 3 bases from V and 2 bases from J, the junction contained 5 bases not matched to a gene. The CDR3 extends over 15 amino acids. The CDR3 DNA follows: TGTGCCACCAGCAGGAGGGACAGCCTCACAGATACGCAGTATTTT. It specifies CATSRRDSLTDTQYF.

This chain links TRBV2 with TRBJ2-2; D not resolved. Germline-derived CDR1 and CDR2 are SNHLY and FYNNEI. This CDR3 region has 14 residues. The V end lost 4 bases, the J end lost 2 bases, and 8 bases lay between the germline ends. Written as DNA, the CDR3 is TGTGCCAGCAGTGTGTACTCCAACACCGGGGAGCTGTTTTTT. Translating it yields CASSVYSNTGELFF.

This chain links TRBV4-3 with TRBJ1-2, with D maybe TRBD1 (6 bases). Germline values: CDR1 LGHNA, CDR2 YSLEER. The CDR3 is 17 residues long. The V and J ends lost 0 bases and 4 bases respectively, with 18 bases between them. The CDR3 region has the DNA TGCGCCAGCAGCCAAGATTGGGGGCAGGGCTTAGGCTATGGCTACACCTTC. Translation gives CASSQDWGQGLGYGYTF.

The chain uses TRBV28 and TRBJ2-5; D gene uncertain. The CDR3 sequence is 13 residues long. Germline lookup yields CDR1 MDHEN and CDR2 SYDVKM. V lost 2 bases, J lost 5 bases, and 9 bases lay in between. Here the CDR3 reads CASSLRSSETQYF. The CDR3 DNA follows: TGTGCCAGCAGTTTACGGTCCTCGGAGACCCAGTACTTC. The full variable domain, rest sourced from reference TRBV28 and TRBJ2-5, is DVKVTQSSRYLVKRTGEKVFLECVQDMDHENMFWYRQDPGLGLRLIYFSYDVKMKEKGDIPEGYSVSREKKERFSLILESASTNQTSMYLCASSLRSSETQYFGPGTRLLVL.

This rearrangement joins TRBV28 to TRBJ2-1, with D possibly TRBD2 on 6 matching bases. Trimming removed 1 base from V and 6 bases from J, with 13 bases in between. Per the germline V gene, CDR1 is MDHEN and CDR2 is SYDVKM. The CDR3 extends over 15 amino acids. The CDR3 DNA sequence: TGTGCCAGCAGTTTATTACCATCCGGGGGCAATGAGCAGTTCTTC. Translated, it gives CASSLLPSGGNEQFF.

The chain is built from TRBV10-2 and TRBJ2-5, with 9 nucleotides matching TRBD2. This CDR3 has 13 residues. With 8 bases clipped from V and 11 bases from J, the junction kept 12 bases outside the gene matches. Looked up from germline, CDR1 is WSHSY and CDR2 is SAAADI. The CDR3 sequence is CASQASGTREQYF. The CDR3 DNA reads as TGCGCCAGCCAGGCTAGCGGGACTCGAGAGCAGTACTTC.

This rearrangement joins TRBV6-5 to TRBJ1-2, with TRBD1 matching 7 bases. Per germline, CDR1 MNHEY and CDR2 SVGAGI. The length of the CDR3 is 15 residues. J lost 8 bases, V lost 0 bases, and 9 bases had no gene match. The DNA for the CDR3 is TGTGCCAGCAGTTACTCGACACGGGACAGTGGAGGCTACACCTTC. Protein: CASSYSTRDSGGYTF.